The clone carrying this T cell receptor beta chain turned up a few times. In TCRdb, the 5' RACE reads were re-called with MiXCR into one record per CDR3 protein. In the table there are roughly 47,000 distinct CDR3 sequences, about a quarter of which are singletons. CDR3 length: 14 residues. Germline CDR1 and CDR2: SEHNR and FQNEAQ (reference sequence). Trimming pared 4 bases from V and 1 base from J, leaving 10 bases between. The data are from a study of early T cells in non-severe SARS-CoV-2 infection. The TCR originated in an adult who was a healthcare worker with PCR-confirmed SARS-CoV-2 infection or an uninfected control (not recorded which). The rearrangement uses TRBV7-9 and TRBJ1-1; unclear D gene. Sequenced here: whole blood, sampled at baseline. This CDR3 is CASSSRVQNTEAFF. In DNA, the CDR3 is TGTGCCAGCAGCTCCCGGGTACAGAACACTGAAGCTTTCTTT.